This T cell receptor (beta chain) was sequenced in a study of STAT3 mutations in large granular lymphocyte leukemia. Overall study context: Over half of T-LGLL patients had one or more immunosuppressive regimens.

Assay: immunoSEQ multiplex PCR; the TCRdb copy retains only in-frame clones and omits some. Of about 42,000 clones listed, roughly 81% are singletons. Germline assignment: CDR1 ENHRY and CDR2 SYGVKD. The ends were cut back, 4 bases at V and 3 bases at J, with 10 bases in the middle. The CDR3 runs to 13 residues. Study-level results: In T-cell large granular lymphocyte leukemia, about half of patients showed multiple immunodominant subclonotypes. Clonal expansion was inferred from samples taken at other timepoints. In about 35% of the 18 patients, new TCR clonotypes emerged after therapy.

This clone was seen more than once but under ten times. Its antigen is unknown. The chain uses TRBV10-3 and TRBJ2-7; D might be TRBD1 or TRBD2, each matching 5 bases. Sequenced: PBMCs. This TCR was sampled from a human donor with T large granular lymphocyte leukemia. Some clones in this sample may be carry-over from other donors' samples. CDR3 sequence (DNA): TGTGCCATCAGTGCAGGGACGGTCTACGAGCAGTACTTC. Amino acids: CAISAGTVYEQYF.